This passage covers 14 T cell receptor beta chains from one sample sequenced in a study of human T cells and chemical hapten exposure (dated by TCRdb to 2020 to 2022). Preparation of the library involved 5' RACE. Sequenced using an Illumina MiSeq. In TCRdb, the public reads were trimmed at Q25 with fastp and aligned with MiXCR, with productive beta chains retained. Under each unique CDR3 protein, matching rows form one entry showing the most common genes and DNA. This sample comprises under 150,000 distinct CDR3 sequences, approximately 20% of them detected only once. The ten top clones hold approximately 3% of the sample. Total RNA was isolated from unfractionated whole blood collected in Tempus Blood RNA tubes. These receptors were collected from a human donor in good health.

The table lists this clonotype with a few counts. The V call is TRBV6-5, the J call TRBJ1-2; D not certain. V was cut by 6 bases and J by 8 bases, with 16 bases left in between. There are 13 residues in the CDR3. Germline CDR1 MNHEY, CDR2 SVGAGI. The CDR3: CASRGFGSGGYTF. As DNA, the CDR3 is TGTGCCAGCAGGGGTTTTGGGTCTGGCGGCTACACCTTC.

This clonotype was observed a few times. The genes are TRBV5-5 and TRBJ2-4, with 8 bases matching TRBD1. This CDR3 has 13 amino acids. Germline V CDR1 and CDR2: SGHKS, YYEKEE (reference sequence). Losses at the gene ends were 0 bases for V and 8 bases for J; bases not matched to a gene: 1. CDR3 sequence (DNA): TGTGCCAGCAGCTTGGTACAGGGGGACATTCAGTACTTC. Translating it yields CASSLVQGDIQYF. Full variable domain (remainder filled in from reference TRBV5-5 and TRBJ2-4): DAGVTQSPTHLIKTRGQQVTLRCSPISGHKSVSWYQQVLGQGPQFIFQYYEKEERGRGNFPDRFSARQFPNYSSELNVNALLLGDSALYLCASSLVQGDIQYFGAGTRLSVL.

The chain's CDR3 is CASSVAGSADNEQFF. The CDR3, as DNA: TGTGCCAGCAGTGTGGCCGGATCGGCGGACAATGAGCAGTTCTTC. The chain has TRBV6-1 and TRBJ2-1; D is unclear. The CDR3 is made up of 15 amino acids. V was cut by 4 bases and J by 5 bases, with 15 bases left in between. Germline loops: CDR1 MNHNS, CDR2 SASEGT.

This rearrangement joins TRBV5-4 to TRBJ1-6; tentative D call: TRBD1 (5 bases). The ends were cut back, 4 bases at V and 0 bases at J, with 14 bases in the middle. The germline gives CDR1 SGHNT, CDR2 YYREEE (reference sequence). The CDR3 spans 17 residues. CDR3 loop: CASSDAHRSSYNSPLHF. The CDR3 region has the DNA TGTGCCAGCAGCGATGCCCACAGGAGCTCCTATAATTCACCCCTCCACTTT.

V is TRBV27 and J is TRBJ1-3; 7 nucleotides line up with TRBD1. The junction had 4 bases not matched to a gene; V was cut back by 5 bases and J by 0 bases. CDR1 and CDR2 from the germline V gene are MNHEY and SMNVEV (reference sequence). The CDR3 is made up of 15 amino acids. CDR3 bases: TGTGCCAGCAGTCCGGGACAGTTCTCTGGAAACACCATATATTTT. Its translation is CASSPGQFSGNTIYF.

This clonotype was counted between two and nine times. The gene calls are TRBV6-2 or TRBV6-3 and TRBJ2-1; 8 bases match TRBD2. The V and J ends lost 2 bases and 9 bases, in that order; junction bases with no gene match: 6. Germline CDR1 reads MNHEY; CDR2 reads SVGEGT. The CDR3 runs to 14 residues. The CDR3 is CASSYTGGPGEQFF. In DNA, the CDR3 is TGTGCCAGCAGTTACACGGGAGGGCCAGGTGAGCAGTTCTTC.

This clonotype was recorded many times. This rearrangement joins TRBV19 to TRBJ2-5, with 12 bases aligning to TRBD2. V lost 4 bases and J lost 2; bases outside the gene matches: 5. Germline CDR1 and CDR2: LNHDA and SQIVND (reference sequence). CDR3 length: 16 residues. CDR3 region: CASSTGTSGLQETQYF. The CDR3 DNA reads TGTGCCAGTAGTACAGGGACTAGCGGGTTACAAGAGACCCAGTACTTC. The full variable domain, its missing parts supplied by reference TRBV19 and TRBJ2-5, is DGGITQSPKYLFRKEGQNVTLSCEQNLNHDAMYWYRQDPGQGLRLIYYSQIVNDFQKGDIAEGYSVSREKKESFPLTVTSAQKNPTAFYLCASSTGTSGLQETQYFGPGTRLLVL.

This clonotype was found a few times. The V and J genes are TRBV2 and TRBJ2-7; 9 nucleotides align to TRBD2. There are 14 residues in the CDR3. The V segment lost 6 bases and the J segment 2 bases; nucleotides outside the gene matches: 5. Germline CDR1 reads SNHLY; CDR2 reads FYNNEI. CDR3 sequence reads: CASRAGLAAYEQYF. CDR3 DNA: TGTGCCAGCAGGGCGGGACTAGCAGCCTACGAGCAGTACTTC.

This chain joins TRBV27 and TRBJ1-2; no clear D. The germline V gene has CDR1 MNHEY and CDR2 SMNVEV (reference sequence). V dropped 4 bases and J dropped 8 bases, with 14 bases sitting between them. The CDR3 is 13 amino acids. The CDR3, as DNA: TGTGCCAGCAGTTCCGCGGTTGGCCACGGCTACACCTTC. This codes for CASSSAVGHGYTF.

The gene calls are TRBV7-2 and TRBJ2-3, with unresolved D. Per germline, CDR1 SGHTA and CDR2 FQGNSA. V was trimmed by 1 base and J by 2 bases, leaving 10 bases between them. This CDR3 has 15 amino acids. DNA for the CDR3: TGTGCCAGCAGCTTAGTCCACACCTACACAGATACGCAGTATTTT. Translating it yields CASSLVHTYTDTQYF.

The rearrangement uses TRBV5-6 and TRBJ2-2; D remains unclear. The V gene lost 3 bases and the J gene lost 4 bases, with 1 base spanning the gap. Germline-derived CDR1 and CDR2 are SGHDT and YYEEEE. This CDR3 has 11 amino acids. The chain's CDR3 is CASSSTGELFF. CDR3 nucleotide sequence: TGTGCCAGCAGCTCCACCGGGGAGCTGTTTTTT.

The genes are TRBV20-1 and TRBJ2-3; D is unclear. The CDR3 has 13 amino acids. Trimming took off 6 bases at V and 4 bases at J, with 14 bases between the two ends. The V gene's germline CDR1 is DFQATT and CDR2 SNEGSKA (reference sequence). CDR3 bases: TGCAGTGCCCGATATGGGCCCGCAGATACGCAGTATTTT. This codes for CSARYGPADTQYF.

This chain links TRBV18 with TRBJ2-7; 14 bases agree with TRBD2. Germline trimming cut 4 bases from V and 7 bases from J; bases unmatched to any gene: 3. The CDR3 is 14 residues long. CDR1 and CDR2 from the germline V gene are KGHSH and LQKENI. The CDR3 DNA sequence: TGTGCCAGCTCACTTGGGACTAGCGGGAGTGAGCAGTACTTC. Translation: CASSLGTSGSEQYF.

There are a few counts of this clonotype. The rearrangement joins TRBV28 to TRBJ1-5, with a possible D match to TRBD1 (6 bases). V lost 3 bases, J lost 2 bases, and 14 bases lay in between. Germline-derived CDR1 and CDR2 are MDHEN and SYDVKM. The CDR3 has 16 residues. In DNA, the CDR3 is TGTGCCAGCAGTTTCTTAGGGGGGGGGGGCAATCAGCCCCAGCATTTT. It encodes CASSFLGGGGNQPQHF.